Each of the 5 T cell receptor beta chains below was sequenced from the same sample in a study of identical twins. TCRdb used MiXCR to reprocess the 5' RACE reads, holding one entry per CDR3 protein. The sample yields hundreds of thousands of distinct CDR3 sequences, roughly 20% seen once. These data were likewise used in another study, on T cells expressing NK-cell markers.

Sequenced sample: PBMCs. The receptors shown here come from a woman aged 18-29 years in good health.

In this sample, this clonotype turned up a few times. V usage is TRBV20-1 and J usage is TRBJ2-1; weak D call: TRBD1 (5 bases). V lost 3 bases, J lost 0 bases, and 15 bases lay in between. The CDR3 contains 16 residues. Per germline, CDR1 DFQATT and CDR2 SNEGSKA (reference sequence). DNA for the CDR3: TGCAGTGCTAGGGGTCTACGACAGAGCTCCTACAATGAGCAGTTCTTC. Protein product: CSARGLRQSSYNEQFF.

Many counts were recorded for this clonotype. The rearrangement joins TRBV29-1 to TRBJ2-7; D might be TRBD1 or TRBD2, each matching 7 bases. Germline V CDR1 and CDR2: SQVTM, ANQGSEA. The CDR3 loop spans 12 amino acids. The V end was cut by 7 bases, the J end by 4 bases, with 14 bases between. The CDR3 here is CSANRGGYEQYF. As DNA, the CDR3 is TGCAGCGCGAACAGGGGAGGGTACGAGCAGTACTTC.

This clonotype was found a few times. This CDR3 reads CASSGDPPFNEQFF. As DNA, the CDR3 is TGCGCCAGCAGTGGAGACCCACCATTCAATGAGCAGTTCTTC. The chain recombines TRBV10-2 with TRBJ2-1, with no clear D. The germline V gene has CDR1 WSHSY and CDR2 SAAADI. The CDR3 extends over 14 amino acids. With 4 bases removed from V and 6 bases from J, the gap between germline ends came to 13 bases.

This chain joins TRBV9 and TRBJ2-3; 9 positions agree with TRBD2. The J segment lost 1 base and the V segment lost 3 bases, leaving 3 bases of the junction unmatched. This CDR3 is 15 amino acids long. From germline, CDR1 is SGDLS and CDR2 YYNGEE. The CDR3 loop is CASSARLAGTDTQYF. DNA of the CDR3: TGTGCCAGCAGCGCCCGACTAGCGGGCACAGATACGCAGTATTTT. The whole variable domain, remainder taken from reference TRBV9 and TRBJ2-3, is DSGVTQTPKHLITATGQRVTLRCSPRSGDLSVYWYQQSLDQGLQFLIQYYNGEERAKGNILERFSAQQFPDLHSELNLSSLELGDSALYFCASSARLAGTDTQYFGPGTRLTVL.

This clonotype showed up just a few times. The CDR3 loop is CASSSTGGRDGYTF. Here the CDR3 DNA reads TGTGCCAGCAGCTCTACAGGGGGCAGGGATGGCTACACCTTC. The chain is built from TRBV12-3 or TRBV12-4 and TRBJ1-2; 9 bases align to TRBD1. CDR3 size: 14 residues. V lost 6 bases and J lost 6; bases outside the gene matches: 8.